One and the same sample provided the 30 T cell receptor beta chains below, sequenced in a study of long-term antiretroviral therapy in people with HIV. Researchers report immunoSEQ v3.0 was run at survey level. Profiling relied on immunoSEQ multiplex PCR, and the TCRdb table lists in-frame clones only, not all of them. The sample includes approximately 20,000 clones, about 80% of them seen just once. The sample in question was unsorted PBMCs, obtained 0.5 years after starting antiretroviral therapy. The receptors come from a man aged 18 to 29 with HIV.

This clone has just a few counts. The J gene is TRBJ1-4, the V gene TRBV28; D ambiguous. This CDR3 has 15 amino acids. Trimming removed 6 bases from V and 6 bases from J, with 17 bases in between. The germline V gene has CDR1 MDHEN and CDR2 SYDVKM. CDR3 sequence reads: CASSLQRTADEKLFF. The CDR3 DNA is TGTGCCAGCAGCCTACAACGGACGGCTGATGAAAAACTGTTTTTT.

The chain carries TRBV11-2 and TRBJ2-5; D is possibly TRBD2 (5 bases). V dropped 2 bases and J dropped 4 bases, with 11 bases sitting between them. The CDR3 runs 14 residues. The V gene's germline CDR1 is SGHAT and CDR2 FQNNGV. CDR3 DNA: TGTGCCAGCAGCTTAAGTTTGGGAGCAGAGACCCAGTACTTC. Its translation is CASSLSLGAETQYF.

V gene TRBV7-6 combines with J gene TRBJ2-1, with D possibly being TRBD1 or TRBD2 (6 bases each). The germline CDR1 and CDR2 sequences are SGHVS and FNYEAQ. This CDR3 has 16 residues. With 5 bases removed from V and 3 bases from J, the gap between germline ends came to 17 bases. The CDR3 DNA sequence: TGTGCCAGCAGCCTACGGGGGCCCTGGCTCTACAATGAGCAGTTCTTC. This sequence encodes CASSLRGPWLYNEQFF.

The chain joins TRBV28 to TRBJ1-2, with D possibly being TRBD1 (6 bases). CDR3 length: 12 residues. From germline, CDR1 is MDHEN and CDR2 SYDVKM. V lost 8 bases and J 6 bases, leaving 13 bases between the germline ends. CDR3 loop: CASQQGSDGYTF. The CDR3 DNA follows: TGTGCCAGCCAACAGGGAAGCGATGGCTACACCTTC.

The chain combines TRBV7-2 with TRBJ2-3, with TRBD1 matching over 8 bases. This CDR3 comprises 16 residues. CDR1 is SGHTA and CDR2 is FQGNSA in the germline V gene. Trimming cost V 7 bases and J 2 bases; bases outside gene matches: 11. CDR3 coding DNA: TGTGCCAGCAACGAGGGGCAGGGGGCCTACACAGATACGCAGTATTTT. This codes for CASNEGQGAYTDTQYF.

Only a few counts were recorded for this clone. The rearrangement uses TRBV11-2 and TRBJ2-7; no clear D gene. Germline-derived CDR1 and CDR2 are SGHAT and FQNNGV. The CDR3 runs to 16 residues. With 2 bases removed from V and 2 bases from J, the gap between germline ends came to 16 bases. CDR3 protein: CASSLFRRGSPYEQYF. The CDR3 DNA is TGTGCCAGCAGCTTATTTCGACGTGGGTCTCCCTACGAGCAGTACTTC.

A single count supports this clone. V is TRBV19 and J is TRBJ2-3, with a possible D match to TRBD2 (6 bases). Germline V CDR1 and CDR2: LNHDA, SQIVND (reference sequence). Trimming cost V 6 bases and J 2 bases, with 18 bases left between them. The CDR3 length is 16 residues. Here the CDR3 reads CASSPAAGISTDTQYF. The CDR3 DNA follows: TGTGCCAGTAGCCCAGCAGCGGGCATCTCCACAGATACGCAGTATTTT.

This rearrangement joins TRBV7-2 to TRBJ1-1, with D possibly matching TRBD1 (5 bases). V lost 2 bases to trimming and J lost 3 bases, with 13 bases between them. Per the germline V gene, CDR1 is SGHTA and CDR2 is FQGNSA. This CDR3 comprises 15 residues. For the CDR3, the DNA is TGTGCCAGCAGCTTAATGGGGGGGATGGACACTGAAGCTTTCTTT. Protein sequence: CASSLMGGMDTEAFF.

The V and J genes are TRBV30 and TRBJ2-5, with TRBD2 as a possible D gene (6 bases). The ends were cut back, 0 bases at V and 4 bases at J, with 12 bases in the middle. From germline, CDR1 is GTSNPN and CDR2 SVGIG (reference sequence). CDR3 length: 14 residues. CDR3 region: CAWSVRVGGETQYF. CDR3 sequence (DNA): TGTGCCTGGAGTGTAAGGGTGGGGGGAGAGACCCAGTACTTC.

The rearrangement uses TRBV28 and TRBJ1-1, with no clear D. CDR3 length equals 14 residues. Trimming took 6 bases from V and 0 from J, leaving 11 bases between them. Germline values: CDR1 MDHEN, CDR2 SYDVKM. The CDR3 DNA is TGTGCCAGCAGAGTAGGACTGATGAACACTGAAGCTTTCTTT. Protein: CASRVGLMNTEAFF.

In this sample, this clone turned up a few times. The V call is TRBV27, the J call TRBJ1-2; perhaps TRBD1 as D (6 bases). CDR1 is MNHEY, CDR2 SMNVEV, per germline (reference sequence). Deletions cut 5 bases from V and 3 bases from J, with 10 bases between. The CDR3 totals 13 residues. The CDR3 nucleotides are TGTGCCAGCAGTCTGACAGGAGACTATGGCTACACCTTC. Amino acid sequence: CASSLTGDYGYTF.

This chain uses TRBV6-5 with TRBJ2-3; the D is unclear. Germline CDR1 reads MNHEY; CDR2 reads SVGAGI. This CDR3 has 15 residues. Trimming took off 0 bases at V and 5 bases at J, with 12 bases between the two ends. The CDR3 protein is CASSYSLASLDTQYF. The CDR3 DNA reads as TGTGCCAGCAGTTACTCCTTGGCTTCTTTAGATACGCAGTATTTT.

As DNA, the CDR3 is TGTGCCAGCAGCCTTTCGGGGCAGCCCCAGCATTTT. The encoded protein is CASSLSGQPQHF. V usage is TRBV5-6 and J usage is TRBJ1-5, with D unclear. From germline, CDR1 is SGHDT and CDR2 YYEEEE. V dropped 4 bases and J dropped 7 bases, with 9 bases sitting between them. The CDR3 is 12 amino acids.

The chain has TRBV9 and TRBJ1-2; weak D call: TRBD1 (6 bases). The germline V and J ends were trimmed by 3 bases and 2 bases, with 11 bases remaining between them. This CDR3 is 14 amino acids long. Germline lookup yields CDR1 SGDLS and CDR2 YYNGEE. The CDR3 DNA reads as TGTGCCAGCAGCGCTAGCGGACAGAACTATGGCTACACCTTC. Its protein is CASSASGQNYGYTF.

This chain connects TRBV5-1 to TRBJ1-2; perhaps TRBD1 as D (5 bases). Germline V gene lookup returns CDR1 SGHRS and CDR2 YFSETQ. The CDR3 covers 14 residues. V dropped 0 bases and J dropped 4 bases, with 10 bases sitting between them. The CDR3 sequence is CASSLEGLGYGYTF. The CDR3 nucleotides are TGCGCCAGCAGCTTGGAGGGGCTAGGCTATGGCTACACCTTC.

This chain uses TRBV2 with TRBJ2-3; D unclear. The CDR3 runs to 11 residues. Germline V gene lookup returns CDR1 SNHLY and CDR2 FYNNEI. The V and J ends lost 4 bases and 5 bases respectively, with 4 bases between them. CDR3 DNA: TGTGCCAGCAGTGTTTTAGATACGCAGTATTTT. Its translation is CASSVLDTQYF.

The chain links TRBV5-1 to TRBJ2-7; maybe TRBD2 (6 bases). This CDR3 is built from 12 residues. CDR1 and CDR2 (germline): SGHRS, YFSETQ. Trimming removed 4 bases at V and 6 bases at J, with 11 bases between. This CDR3 reads CASSPLGGEQYF. The CDR3 DNA sequence: TGCGCCAGCAGCCCGTTGGGAGGCGAGCAGTACTTC.

The rearrangement links TRBV10-3 to TRBJ2-7; weak D call: TRBD1 (5 bases). Trimming took off 2 bases at V and 1 base at J, with 9 bases between the two ends. From germline, CDR1 is ENHRY and CDR2 SYGVKD. The CDR3 covers 14 residues. This CDR3 is CAISEQGTSYEQYF. CDR3 sequence (DNA): TGTGCCATCAGTGAGCAGGGCACGTCCTACGAGCAGTACTTC.

The V gene is TRBV7-9, the J gene TRBJ2-1, with 10 bases lining up with TRBD2. The V segment lost 2 bases and the J segment 2 bases; nucleotides outside the gene matches: 12. The CDR3 extends over 19 amino acids. Germline V gene data show CDR1 as SEHNR and CDR2 as FQNEAQ (reference sequence). The CDR3 loop reads CASSLMSGRAGPTYNEQFF. The CDR3, as DNA: TGTGCCAGCAGCTTAATGAGCGGGAGGGCCGGCCCTACCTACAATGAGCAGTTCTTC.

This chain joins TRBV19 and TRBJ2-2; possible D gene TRBD1, 6 bases. This CDR3 has 19 residues. V was cut by 1 base and J by 0 bases, with 18 bases left in between. Per the germline V gene, CDR1 is LNHDA and CDR2 is SQIVND (reference sequence). This chain's CDR3 is CASSIGGMGDISNTGELFF. CDR3 nucleotide sequence: TGTGCCAGTAGTATAGGAGGAATGGGGGACATCTCGAACACCGGGGAGCTGTTTTTT.

This clone has a single count. The rearrangement links TRBV4-3 to TRBJ1-2, with D uncertain. V lost 8 bases to trimming and J lost 2 bases, with 12 bases between them. From germline, CDR1 is LGHNA and CDR2 YSLEER. This CDR3 has 13 amino acids. CDR3 sequence reads: CASAGGRNYGYTF. The DNA of the CDR3 is TGCGCCAGCGCCGGAGGACGGAACTATGGCTACACCTTC.

V gene TRBV7-9 combines with J gene TRBJ2-5, with D possibly matching TRBD1 (6 bases). CDR1 is SEHNR and CDR2 is FQNEAQ in the germline V gene (reference sequence). The CDR3 extends over 13 amino acids. The V and J ends lost 1 base and 7 bases respectively, with 10 bases between them. As DNA, the CDR3 is TGTGCCAGCAGCTTAGAGGGGGTTGCGACCCAGTACTTC. Protein: CASSLEGVATQYF.

The chain carries TRBV7-9 and TRBJ1-1; D is uncertain. CDR1 and CDR2 (germline): SEHNR, FQNEAQ (reference sequence). Trimming took off 4 bases at V and 8 bases at J, with 14 bases between the two ends. The CDR3 runs to 13 residues. In DNA, the CDR3 is TGTGCCAGCAGCTCCCGGCGGTCGGCGGAAGCTTTCTTT. It codes for CASSSRRSAEAFF.

The chain combines TRBV6-5 with TRBJ2-3; D tentatively fits TRBD1 or TRBD2 (5 bases each). This CDR3 spans 16 amino acids. Looked up from germline, CDR1 is MNHEY and CDR2 is SVGAGI. The ends were cut back, 2 bases at V and 6 bases at J, with 18 bases in the middle. This CDR3 reads CASSYTSVRDHDTQYF. CDR3 DNA sequence: TGTGCCAGCAGTTACACATCCGTCCGGGACCACGATACGCAGTATTTT.

This clone was picked up a small number of times. The V and J genes are TRBV12-5 and TRBJ1-1, with D unclear. The germline V and J ends were trimmed by 3 bases and 3 bases, with 8 bases remaining between them. The CDR3 sequence is 13 residues long. Germline values: CDR1 LGHNT, CDR2 FRNRAP. CDR3 sequence (DNA): TGTGCTAGTGGTTTCTTTCCGGACACTGAAGCTTTCTTT. Its protein is CASGFFPDTEAFF.

This clone turned up a few times. V and J are TRBV5-4 and TRBJ1-2; D perhaps matches TRBD1 (6 bases). V lost 4 bases and J 2 bases, leaving 12 bases between the germline ends. The CDR3 is made up of 14 amino acids. CDR1 and CDR2 from the germline V gene are SGHNT and YYREEE (reference sequence). CDR3 amino acids: CASSPGQTNYGYTF. Here the CDR3 DNA reads TGTGCCAGCAGCCCCGGACAGACCAACTATGGCTACACCTTC.

The chain combines TRBV7-8 with TRBJ2-7; a possible D gene is TRBD2 (5 bases). The V end was cut by 8 bases, the J end by 5 bases, with 16 bases between. CDR1 is SGHVS and CDR2 is FQNEAQ in the germline V gene. The CDR3 is 13 residues long. The CDR3 protein is CASHRVLAHEQYF. In DNA form, the CDR3 reads TGTGCCAGCCACCGCGTCCTAGCCCACGAGCAGTACTTC.

This clone is labeled as medium-sized. V and J are TRBV4-2 and TRBJ2-7; the match to TRBD2 covers 10 bases. CDR1 LGHNA and CDR2 YNFKEQ come from the germline V gene. This CDR3 is 17 amino acids long. V dropped 3 bases and J dropped 2; count of bases not matched to a gene: 10. Here the CDR3 DNA reads TGTGCCAGCAGCCAGCCCTTAGCGGGAGGAGTGGCCTACGAGCAGTACTTC. This gives the protein CASSQPLAGGVAYEQYF.

The CDR3 is CASSLSGQPQHF. Written as DNA, the CDR3 is TGTGCCAGCAGTTTATCTGGGCAGCCCCAGCATTTT. This sequence joins TRBV28 and TRBJ1-5, with D hard to call. The V end lost 1 base, the J end lost 7 bases, and 5 bases lay between the germline ends. The CDR3 covers 12 residues. Germline-derived CDR1 and CDR2 are MDHEN and SYDVKM.

This chain connects TRBV11-2 to TRBJ2-1; 14 nucleotides align to TRBD2. CDR1 is SGHAT, CDR2 FQNNGV, per germline. V dropped 5 bases and J dropped 7; count of bases not matched to a gene: 4. This CDR3 comprises 15 residues. CDR3: CASSRTSGGRNEQFF. CDR3 bases: TGTGCCAGCAGCCGGACTAGCGGGGGGAGGAATGAGCAGTTCTTC. Looking up the rest from reference TRBV11-2 and TRBJ2-1 gives the full variable domain: EAGVAQSPRYKIIEKRQSVAFWCNPISGHATLYWYQQILGQGPKLLIQFQNNGVVDDSQLPKDRFSAERLKGVDSTLKIQPAKLEDSAVYLCASSRTSGGRNEQFFGPGTRLTVL.